The entry that follows covers one TCR beta chain sequence. This specimen belongs to a study of control samples from healthy donors and cancer patients. Using immunoSEQ multiplex PCR, the repertoire was profiled, and TCRdb retains in-frame clones only, with some absent. The sample carries more than 65,000 clones, 70% to 90% recorded once. CDR1 is KGHSH and CDR2 is LQKENI in the germline V gene. The CDR3 covers 18 residues. V lost 0 bases to trimming and J lost 2 bases, with 19 bases between them. Sequencing was done on a sample of PBMCs. This TCR was recovered from a woman aged 55 to 70 with head and neck cancer. The V and J genes are TRBV18 and TRBJ1-2, with TRBD1 as a possible D gene (6 bases). The CDR3 here is CASSPPSGQRDMNYGYTF. CDR3 DNA: TGTGCCAGCTCACCACCGAGCGGACAGAGGGATATGAACTATGGCTACACCTTC.